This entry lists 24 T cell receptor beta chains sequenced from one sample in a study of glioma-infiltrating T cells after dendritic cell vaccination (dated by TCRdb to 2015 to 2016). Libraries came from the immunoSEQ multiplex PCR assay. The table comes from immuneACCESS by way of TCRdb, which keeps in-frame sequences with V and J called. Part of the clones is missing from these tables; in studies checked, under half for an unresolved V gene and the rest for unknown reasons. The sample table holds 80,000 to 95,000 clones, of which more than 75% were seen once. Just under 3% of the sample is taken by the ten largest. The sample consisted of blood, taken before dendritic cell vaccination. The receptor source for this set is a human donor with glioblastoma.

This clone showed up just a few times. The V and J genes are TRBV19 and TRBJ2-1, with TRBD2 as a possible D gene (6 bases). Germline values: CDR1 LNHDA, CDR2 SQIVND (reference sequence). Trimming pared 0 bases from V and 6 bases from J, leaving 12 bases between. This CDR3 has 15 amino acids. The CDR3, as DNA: TGTGCCAGTAGTATAGATGGACGGGAGAGCAATGAGCAGTTCTTC. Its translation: CASSIDGRESNEQFF.

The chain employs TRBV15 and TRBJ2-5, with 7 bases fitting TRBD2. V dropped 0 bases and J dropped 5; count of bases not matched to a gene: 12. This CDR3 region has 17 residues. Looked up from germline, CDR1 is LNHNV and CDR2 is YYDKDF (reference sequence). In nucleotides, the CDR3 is TGTGCCACCAGCAGAGATCCCCTCGCGGGGGTGGGGGAGACCCAGTACTTC. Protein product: CATSRDPLAGVGETQYF.

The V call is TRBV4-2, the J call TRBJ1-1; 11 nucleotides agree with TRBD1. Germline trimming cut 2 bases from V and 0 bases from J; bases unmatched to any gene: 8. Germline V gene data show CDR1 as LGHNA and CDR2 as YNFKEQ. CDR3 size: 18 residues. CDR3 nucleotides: TGTGCCAGCAGCCAATCGGGACAGGGGGAGTGGTTGAACACTGAAGCTTTCTTT. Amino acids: CASSQSGQGEWLNTEAFF.

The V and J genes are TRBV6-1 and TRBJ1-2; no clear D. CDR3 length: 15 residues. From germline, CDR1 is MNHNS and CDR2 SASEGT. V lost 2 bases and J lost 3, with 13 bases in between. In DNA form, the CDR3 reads TGTGCCAGCAGTGAATTCGGCCTTCAGGACTATGGCTACACCTTC. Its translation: CASSEFGLQDYGYTF.

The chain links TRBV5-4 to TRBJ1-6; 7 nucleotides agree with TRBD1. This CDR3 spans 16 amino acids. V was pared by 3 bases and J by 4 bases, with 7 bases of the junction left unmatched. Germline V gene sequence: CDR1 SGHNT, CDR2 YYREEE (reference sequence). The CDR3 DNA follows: TGTGCCAGCAGCTCCGACAGGGATGGTTATAATTCACCCCTCCACTTT. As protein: CASSSDRDGYNSPLHF.

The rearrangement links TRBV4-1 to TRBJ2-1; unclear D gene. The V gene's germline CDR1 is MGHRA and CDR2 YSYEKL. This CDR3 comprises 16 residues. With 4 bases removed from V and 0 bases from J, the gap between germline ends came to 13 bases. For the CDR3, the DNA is TGCGCCAGCAGCCGACTCGTAGTCATCTCCTACAATGAGCAGTTCTTC. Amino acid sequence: CASSRLVVISYNEQFF.

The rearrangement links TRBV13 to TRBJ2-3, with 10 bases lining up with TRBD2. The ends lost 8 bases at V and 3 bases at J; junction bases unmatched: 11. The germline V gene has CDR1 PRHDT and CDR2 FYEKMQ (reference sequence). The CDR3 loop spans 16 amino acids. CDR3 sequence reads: CASVLRTSGTTDTQYF. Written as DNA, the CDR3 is TGTGCCAGCGTACTGCGGACTAGCGGCACTACAGATACGCAGTATTTT.

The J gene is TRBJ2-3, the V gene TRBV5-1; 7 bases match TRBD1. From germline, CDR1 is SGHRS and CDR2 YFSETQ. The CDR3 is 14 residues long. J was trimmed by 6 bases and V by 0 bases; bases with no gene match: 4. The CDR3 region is CASSLGDRTDTQYF. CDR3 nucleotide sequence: TGCGCCAGCAGCTTGGGGGACAGAACCGATACGCAGTATTTT.

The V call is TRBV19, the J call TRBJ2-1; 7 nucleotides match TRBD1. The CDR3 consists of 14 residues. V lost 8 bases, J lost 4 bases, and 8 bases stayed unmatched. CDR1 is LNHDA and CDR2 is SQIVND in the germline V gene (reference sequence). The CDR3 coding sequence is TGTGCCAGTTCTACCGGGACAGCATACAATGAGCAGTTCTTC. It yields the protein CASSTGTAYNEQFF.

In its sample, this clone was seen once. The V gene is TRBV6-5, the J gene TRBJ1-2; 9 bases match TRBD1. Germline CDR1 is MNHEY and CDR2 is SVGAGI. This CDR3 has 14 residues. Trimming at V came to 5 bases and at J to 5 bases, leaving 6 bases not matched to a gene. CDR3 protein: CASSATGGQYGYTF. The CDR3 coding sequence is TGTGCCAGCAGTGCCACAGGGGGCCAATATGGCTACACCTTC.

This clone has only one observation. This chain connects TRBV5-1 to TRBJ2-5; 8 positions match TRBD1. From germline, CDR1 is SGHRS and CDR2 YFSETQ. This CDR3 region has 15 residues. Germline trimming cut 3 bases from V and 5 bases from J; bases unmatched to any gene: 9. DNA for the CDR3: TGCGCCAGCAGCTCTTTGGCAGGGGGCCTTGAGACCCAGTACTTC. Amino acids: CASSSLAGGLETQYF.

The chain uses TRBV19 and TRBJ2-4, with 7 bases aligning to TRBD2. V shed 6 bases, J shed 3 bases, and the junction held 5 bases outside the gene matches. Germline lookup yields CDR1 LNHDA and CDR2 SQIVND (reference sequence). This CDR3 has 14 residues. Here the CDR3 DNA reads TGTGCCAGTAGCGGGAGGTCGGGCAAAAACATTCAGTACTTC. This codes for CASSGRSGKNIQYF.

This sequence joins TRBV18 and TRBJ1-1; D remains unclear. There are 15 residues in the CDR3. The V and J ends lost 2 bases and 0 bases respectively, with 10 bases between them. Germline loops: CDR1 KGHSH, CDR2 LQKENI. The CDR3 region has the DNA TGTGCCAGCTCACCAAGGGAGGGCATGAACACTGAAGCTTTCTTT. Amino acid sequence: CASSPREGMNTEAFF.

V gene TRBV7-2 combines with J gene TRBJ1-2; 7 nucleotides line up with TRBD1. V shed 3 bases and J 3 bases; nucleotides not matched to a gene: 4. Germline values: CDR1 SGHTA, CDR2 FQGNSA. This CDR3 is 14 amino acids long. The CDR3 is CASSFQQGYYGYTF. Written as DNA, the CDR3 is TGTGCCAGCAGCTTCCAACAGGGGTACTATGGCTACACCTTC.

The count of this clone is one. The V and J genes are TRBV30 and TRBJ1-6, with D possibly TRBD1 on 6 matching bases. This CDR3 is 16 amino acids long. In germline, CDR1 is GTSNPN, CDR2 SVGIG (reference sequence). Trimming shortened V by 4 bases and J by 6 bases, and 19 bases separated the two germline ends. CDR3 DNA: TGTGCCTGGAACCCTGGACAGAAGATTATTAATTCACCCCTCCACTTT. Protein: CAWNPGQKIINSPLHF.

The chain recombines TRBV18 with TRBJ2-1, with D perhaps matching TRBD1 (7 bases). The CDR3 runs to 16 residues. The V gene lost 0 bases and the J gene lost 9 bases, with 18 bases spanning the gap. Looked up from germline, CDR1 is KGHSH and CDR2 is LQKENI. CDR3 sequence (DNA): TGTGCCAGCTCACCACCGGGACGGCCTCAGGGGGGTGAGCAGTTCTTC. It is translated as CASSPPGRPQGGEQFF.

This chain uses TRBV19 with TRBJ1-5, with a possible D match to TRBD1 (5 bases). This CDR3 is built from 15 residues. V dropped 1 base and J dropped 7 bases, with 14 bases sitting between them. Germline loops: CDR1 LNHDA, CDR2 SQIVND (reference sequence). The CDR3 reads CASSIGYGGSQPQHF. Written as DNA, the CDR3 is TGTGCCAGTAGTATAGGGTACGGGGGGAGCCAGCCCCAGCATTTT.

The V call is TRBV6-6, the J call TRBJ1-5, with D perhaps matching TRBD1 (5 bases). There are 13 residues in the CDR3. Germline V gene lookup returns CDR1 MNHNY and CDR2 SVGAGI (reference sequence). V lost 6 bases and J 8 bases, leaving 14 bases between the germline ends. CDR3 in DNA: TGTGCCAGCAGGGGACTGGGGCAGGAGCCCCAGCATTTT. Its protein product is CASRGLGQEPQHF.

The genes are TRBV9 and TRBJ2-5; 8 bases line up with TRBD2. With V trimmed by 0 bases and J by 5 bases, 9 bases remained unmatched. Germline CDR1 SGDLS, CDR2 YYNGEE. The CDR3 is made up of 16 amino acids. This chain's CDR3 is CASSVAVRGAWETQYF. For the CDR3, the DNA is TGTGCCAGCAGCGTAGCTGTGCGGGGGGCTTGGGAGACCCAGTACTTC.

CDR3 loop: CASSESRVYQPQHF. CDR3 in DNA: TGTGCCAGCAGTGAAAGCAGGGTTTATCAGCCCCAGCATTTT. This sequence joins TRBV2 and TRBJ1-5, with D perhaps TRBD1 (5 bases). CDR3 size: 14 residues. The V gene's germline CDR1 is SNHLY and CDR2 FYNNEI. Trimming removed 2 bases from V and 5 bases from J, with 10 bases in between. Drawing the rest from reference TRBV2 and TRBJ1-5, the complete variable domain is EPEVTQTPSHQVTQMGQEVILRCVPISNHLYFYWYRQILGQKVEFLVSFYNNEISEKSEIFDDQFSVERPDGSNFTLKIRSTKLEDSAMYFCASSESRVYQPQHFGDGTRLSIL.

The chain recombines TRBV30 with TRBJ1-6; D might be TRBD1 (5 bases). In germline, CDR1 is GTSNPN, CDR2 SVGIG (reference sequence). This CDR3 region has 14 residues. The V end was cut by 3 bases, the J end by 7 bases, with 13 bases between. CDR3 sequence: CAWRLGGVNSPLHF. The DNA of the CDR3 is TGTGCCTGGAGACTCGGGGGAGTAAATTCACCCCTCCACTTT.

The CDR3 region is CASSIDVAEQFF. CDR3 nucleotide sequence: TGTGCCAGTAGTATAGATGTAGCAGAGCAGTTCTTC. This sequence joins TRBV19 and TRBJ2-1; D uncertain. V was pared by 0 bases and J by 10 bases, with 7 bases between. From germline, CDR1 is LNHDA and CDR2 SQIVND (reference sequence). CDR3 size: 12 residues. The entire variable domain, with the rest obtained from reference TRBV19 and TRBJ2-1, is as follows: DGGITQSPKYLFRKEGQNVTLSCEQNLNHDAMYWYRQDPGQGLRLIYYSQIVNDFQKGDIAEGYSVSREKKESFPLTVTSAQKNPTAFYLCASSIDVAEQFFGPGTRLTVL.

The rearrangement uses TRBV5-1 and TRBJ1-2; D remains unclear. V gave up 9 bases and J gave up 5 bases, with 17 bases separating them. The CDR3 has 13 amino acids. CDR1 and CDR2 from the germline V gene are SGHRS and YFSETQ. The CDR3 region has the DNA TGCGCCACCGATGCCGGGGATGGGTATGGCTACACCTTC. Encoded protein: CATDAGDGYGYTF.

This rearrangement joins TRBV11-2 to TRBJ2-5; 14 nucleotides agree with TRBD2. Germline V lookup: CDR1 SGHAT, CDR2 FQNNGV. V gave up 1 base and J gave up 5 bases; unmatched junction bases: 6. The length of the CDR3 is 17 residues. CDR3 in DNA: TGTGCCAGCAGCTTAGGGACTAGCGGGGGGCCGGGGGAGACCCAGTACTTC. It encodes CASSLGTSGGPGETQYF. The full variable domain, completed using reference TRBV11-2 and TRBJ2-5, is EAGVAQSPRYKIIEKRQSVAFWCNPISGHATLYWYQQILGQGPKLLIQFQNNGVVDDSQLPKDRFSAERLKGVDSTLKIQPAKLEDSAVYLCASSLGTSGGPGETQYFGPGTRLLVL.